This record looks at one TCR beta chain sequence and its context. Its antigen is still unknown. It has no much larger one-base neighbor in the sample; base qualities were not kept. This sample was taken from a study of blood T cell repertoires in COVID-19 (dated by TCRdb to the early 2020s). In terms of the full investigation: The collaborator samples originated in the United States, Italy and Spain and spanned the acute and convalescent phases of COVID-19. The prospective study material was composed of cDNA or gDNA derived from T cells, B-cell-depleted T cells, or PBMCs. The repertoires were made available in a free public database intended to serve as a resource for research on the immune response to SARS-CoV-2. Where HLA class I and class II types were available, the types were taken from metadata supplied by the sample provider, not from assay-based typing. Samples came from the ongoing ImmuneRACE study (first 160 participants) plus 1,254 subjects from 6 global collaborators. Nearly every sample came with metadata listing a de-identified subject ID, COVID-19 status, age in years and sex. The dataset comprised deeply sampled blood TCRbeta repertoires from subjects exposed to, actively infected with, or recovered from COVID-19. What the authors observed across the whole study: The amount of clinical and demographic metadata varied by source and participant and was provided uncurated.

TCRbeta CDR3 regions were amplified from genomic DNA by means of the immunoSEQ Assay, a bias-controlled multiplex PCR. As for the authors' bioinformatics: Nucleated cell counts per sample were estimated from amplification of reference gene primers within the assay. To quantify the absolute abundance of each unique TCRbeta CDR3 rearrangement, sequence reads were collapsed and filtered. Productive Simpson clonality was computed per sample as the square root of Simpson's diversity index over productive rearrangements. TCRdb stores this immuneACCESS table with in-frame sequences only. Part of the clones is absent; in the studies checked, under half of the shortfall reflects unresolved V genes, and no reason is known for the rest. That table furnishes V, J and clone size, whereas the DNA furnished D and trimming. In all, the sample holds about 230,000 clones, and 70% to 90% of those were seen once. The ten most abundant clones make up 11% of the sample.

At the junction V is shortened by 5 bases and J by 4 bases; bases outside the gene matches: 4. Inclusive of the bounding cysteine and phenylalanine, the CDR3 is 13 residues long. Only the CDR3 part of the read is kept: 39 bases, read in frame from the first base. The germline V gene (reference sequence) specifies LGHDT as CDR1 and YNNKEL as CDR2. Participants in the prospective study were aged roughly 18 to 95 years, lived in some 24 United States geographic areas, and enrolled through a virtual design. To assign participants to cohorts, the prospective study relied on clinical history that participants themselves reported in a screening survey and a study questionnaire. ImmuneRACE Cohort 3 recovered participants were defined by two consecutive negative NP/OP PCR tests, healthcare professional clearance, or symptom resolution. In the prospective study, mobile phlebotomists collected whole blood, serum and a nasopharyngeal or oropharyngeal swab from each participant. Participants in the prospective study had the option to provide additional blood draws and questionnaires over a roughly 2-month period. Prospective study blood samples were shipped either frozen or at room temperature before DNA extraction.

The sample was PBMCs or T cells enriched from blood (not recorded which). The clonotype originates from a man aged 30 to 45 who had recovered from COVID-19. The V and J segments used are TRBV3-1 (or the pseudogene TRBV3-2) and TRBJ1-1, with 7 central nucleotides matching TRBD1. CDR3 protein: CASSNRGGTEAFF. Read as DNA, the sequence is TGTGCCAGCAGCAACAGGGGTGGCACTGAAGCTTTCTTT.